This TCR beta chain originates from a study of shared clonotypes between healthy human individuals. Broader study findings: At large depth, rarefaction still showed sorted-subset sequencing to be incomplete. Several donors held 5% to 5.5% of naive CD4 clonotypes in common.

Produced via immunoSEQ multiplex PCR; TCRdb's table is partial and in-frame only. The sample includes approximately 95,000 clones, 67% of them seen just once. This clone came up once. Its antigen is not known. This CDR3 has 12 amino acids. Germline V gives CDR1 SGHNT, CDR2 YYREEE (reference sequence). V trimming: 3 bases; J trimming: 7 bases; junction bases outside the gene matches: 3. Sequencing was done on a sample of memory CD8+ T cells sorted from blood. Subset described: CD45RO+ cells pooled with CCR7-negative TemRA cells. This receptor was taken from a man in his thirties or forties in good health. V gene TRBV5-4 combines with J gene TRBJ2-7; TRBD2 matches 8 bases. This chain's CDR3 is CASSSERGEQYF. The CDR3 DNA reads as TGTGCCAGCAGCTCGGAGCGGGGGGAGCAGTACTTC.